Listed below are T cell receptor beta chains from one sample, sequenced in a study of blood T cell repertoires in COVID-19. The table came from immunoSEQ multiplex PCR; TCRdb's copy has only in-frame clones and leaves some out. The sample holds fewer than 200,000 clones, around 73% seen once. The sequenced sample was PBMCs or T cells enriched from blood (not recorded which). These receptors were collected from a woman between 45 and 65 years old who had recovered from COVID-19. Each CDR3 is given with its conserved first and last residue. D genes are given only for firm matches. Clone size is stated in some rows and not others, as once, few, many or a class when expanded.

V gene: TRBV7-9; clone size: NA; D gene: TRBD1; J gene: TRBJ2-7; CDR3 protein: CASSRAGTAYEQYF; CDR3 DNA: TGTGCCAGCAGCCGTGCCGGGACAGCCTACGAGCAGTACTTC
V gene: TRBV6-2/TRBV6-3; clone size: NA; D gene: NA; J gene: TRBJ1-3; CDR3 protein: CASSWASDSGNTIYF; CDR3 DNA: TGTGCCAGCAGTTGGGCTTCGGACAGTGGAAACACCATATATTTT
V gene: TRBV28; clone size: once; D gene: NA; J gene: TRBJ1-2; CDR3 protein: CATYAVGSKYGYTF; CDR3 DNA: TGTGCCACCTACGCGGTTGGATCGAAGTATGGCTACACCTTC
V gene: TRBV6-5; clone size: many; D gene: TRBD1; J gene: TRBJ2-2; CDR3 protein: CASSYQWTGEAGELFF; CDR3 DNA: TGTGCCAGCAGTTACCAATGGACAGGGGAGGCCGGGGAGCTGTTTTTT
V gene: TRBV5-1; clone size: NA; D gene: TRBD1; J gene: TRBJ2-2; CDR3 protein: CASSWTGDNTGELFF; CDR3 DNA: TGCGCCAGCAGCTGGACAGGTGACAACACCGGGGAGCTGTTTTTT
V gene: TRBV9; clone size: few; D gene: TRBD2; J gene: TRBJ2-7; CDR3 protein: CASSPKREEYEQYF; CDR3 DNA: TGTGCCAGCAGTCCGAAGCGGGAAGAATACGAGCAGTACTTC
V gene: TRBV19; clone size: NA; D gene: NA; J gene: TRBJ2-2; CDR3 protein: CASMAPGGGYTGELFF; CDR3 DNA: TGTGCCAGTATGGCCCCTGGGGGGGGCTACACCGGGGAGCTGTTTTTT
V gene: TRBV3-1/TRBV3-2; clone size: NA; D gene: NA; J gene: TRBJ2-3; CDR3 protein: CASRADSTRTDTQYF; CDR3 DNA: TGTGCCAGCAGGGCAGACTCGACCCGCACAGATACGCAGTATTTT
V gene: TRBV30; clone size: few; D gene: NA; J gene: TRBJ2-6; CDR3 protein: CAWSVWGAGANVLTF; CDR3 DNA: TGTGCCTGGAGCGTCTGGGGAGCTGGGGCCAACGTCCTGACTTTC
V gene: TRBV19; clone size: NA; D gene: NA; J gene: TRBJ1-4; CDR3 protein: CASSSGGRTTNEKLFF; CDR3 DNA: TGTGCCAGTAGTAGCGGGGGGAGAACAACTAATGAAAAACTGTTTTTT
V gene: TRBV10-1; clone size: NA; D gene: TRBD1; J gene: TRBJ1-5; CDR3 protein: CASSALAGGINQPQHF; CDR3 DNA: TGCGCCAGCAGTGCTCTGGCAGGGGGCATCAATCAGCCCCAGCATTTT
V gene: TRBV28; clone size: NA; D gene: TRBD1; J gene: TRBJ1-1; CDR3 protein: CASSFTGGKAFF; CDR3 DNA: TGTGCCAGCAGTTTCACAGGGGGGAAAGCTTTCTTT
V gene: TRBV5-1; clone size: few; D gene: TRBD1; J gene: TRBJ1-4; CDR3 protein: CASSPSPGTGRVGEKLFF; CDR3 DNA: TGCGCCAGCAGCCCTAGTCCCGGGACAGGCCGGGTAGGAGAAAAACTGTTTTTT
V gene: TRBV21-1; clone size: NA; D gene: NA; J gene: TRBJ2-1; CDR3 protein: CASRVAGGAPGQFF; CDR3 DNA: NA
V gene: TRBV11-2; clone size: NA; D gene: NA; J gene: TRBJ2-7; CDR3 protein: CAAGRGESYEQYF; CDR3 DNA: TGTGCCGCGGGGCGGGGTGAGTCCTACGAGCAGTACTTC
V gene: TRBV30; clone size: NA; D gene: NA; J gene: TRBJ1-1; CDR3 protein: CAWSVRRSADTEAFF; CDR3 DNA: TGTGCCTGGAGTGTAAGACGCTCCGCGGACACTGAAGCTTTCTTT
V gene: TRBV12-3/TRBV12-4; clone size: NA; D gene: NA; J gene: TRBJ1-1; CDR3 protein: CASSHESPAFF; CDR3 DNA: TGTGCCAGCAGCCACGAGAGCCCCGCTTTCTTT
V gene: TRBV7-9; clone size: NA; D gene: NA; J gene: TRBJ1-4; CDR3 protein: CASAQGSNEKLFF; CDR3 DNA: TGTGCCAGCGCCCAGGGCTCTAATGAAAAACTGTTTTTT
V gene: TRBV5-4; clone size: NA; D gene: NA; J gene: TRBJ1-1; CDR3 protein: CASSLVAANTEAFF; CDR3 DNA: TGTGCCAGCAGCTTGGTGGCGGCGAACACTGAAGCTTTCTTT
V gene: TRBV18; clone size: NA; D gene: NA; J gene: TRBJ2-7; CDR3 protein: CASAGPWATYEQYF; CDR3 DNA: TGTGCCAGCGCGGGACCCTGGGCCACTTACGAGCAGTACTTC
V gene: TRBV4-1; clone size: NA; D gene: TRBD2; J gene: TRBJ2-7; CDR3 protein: CASSGEGSGGHYEQYF; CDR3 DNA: TGCGCCAGCAGCGGGGAAGGGTCGGGAGGGCACTACGAGCAGTACTTC
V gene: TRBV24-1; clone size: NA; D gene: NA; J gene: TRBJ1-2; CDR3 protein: CATSDLRSGYTF; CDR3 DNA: TGTGCCACCAGTGATTTGCGCAGTGGCTACACCTTC
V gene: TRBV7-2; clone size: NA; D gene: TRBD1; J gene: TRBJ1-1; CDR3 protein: CASSLRTGGGYGTEAFF; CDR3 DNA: TGTGCCAGCAGCCTCCGGACAGGGGGCGGGTACGGCACTGAAGCTTTCTTT
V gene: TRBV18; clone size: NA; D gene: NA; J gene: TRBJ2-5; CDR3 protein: CASSPRTSGGQETQYF; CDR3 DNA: TGTGCCAGCTCACCGAGGACCTCTGGGGGGCAAGAGACCCAGTACTTC
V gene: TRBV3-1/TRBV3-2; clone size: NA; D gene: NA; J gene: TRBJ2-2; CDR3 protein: CASSQWDTNTGELFF; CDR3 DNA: TGTGCCAGCAGCCAATGGGACACCAACACCGGGGAGCTGTTTTTT
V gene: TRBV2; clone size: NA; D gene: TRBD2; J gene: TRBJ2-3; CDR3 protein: CATHSQGSSGSLSTDTQYF; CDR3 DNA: TGTGCCACCCACTCACAGGGGTCTAGCGGGAGTCTGAGCACAGATACGCAGTATTTT
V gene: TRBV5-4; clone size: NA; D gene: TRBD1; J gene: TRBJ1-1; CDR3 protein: CASSSQGLDTEAFF; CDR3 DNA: TGTGCCAGCAGCTCACAGGGGTTAGACACTGAAGCTTTCTTT
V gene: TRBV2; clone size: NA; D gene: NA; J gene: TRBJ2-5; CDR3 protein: CAGRGQIQETQYF; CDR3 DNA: TGTGCCGGGCGGGGACAGATCCAAGAGACCCAGTACTTC
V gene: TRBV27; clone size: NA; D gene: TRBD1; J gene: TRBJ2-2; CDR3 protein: CASNQLGQASNTGELFF; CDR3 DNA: TGTGCCAGCAACCAACTGGGACAGGCCTCGAACACCGGGGAGCTGTTTTTT
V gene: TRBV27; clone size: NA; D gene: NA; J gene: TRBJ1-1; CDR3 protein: CASSLSLGLLRYTEAFF; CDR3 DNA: TGTGCCAGCAGTTTATCCTTGGGGCTCCTTCGTTACACTGAAGCTTTCTTT
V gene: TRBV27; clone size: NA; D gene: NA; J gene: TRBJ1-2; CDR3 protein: CASTPSGVSGYTF; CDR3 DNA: TGTGCCAGCACTCCCTCCGGGGTGAGTGGCTACACCTTC
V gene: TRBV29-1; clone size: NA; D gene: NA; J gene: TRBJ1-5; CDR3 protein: CSVRGERGNQPQHF; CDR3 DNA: TGCAGCGTCCGGGGGGAAAGGGGCAATCAGCCCCAGCATTTT
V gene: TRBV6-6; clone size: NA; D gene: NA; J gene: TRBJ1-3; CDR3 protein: CASSFPEAGNTIYF; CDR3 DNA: TGTGCCAGCAGTTTCCCAGAGGCTGGAAACACCATATATTTT
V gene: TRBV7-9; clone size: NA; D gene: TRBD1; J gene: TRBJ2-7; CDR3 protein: CASSQTGDEQYF; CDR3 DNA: TGTGCCAGCAGCCAGACAGGGGACGAGCAGTACTTC
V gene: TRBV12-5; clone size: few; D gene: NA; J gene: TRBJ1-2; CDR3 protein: CASGSSGYTF; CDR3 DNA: TGTGCTAGTGGTTCCTCCGGCTACACCTTC
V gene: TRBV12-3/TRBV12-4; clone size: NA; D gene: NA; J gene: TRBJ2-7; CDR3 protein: CASSLYDEQYF; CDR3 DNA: TGTGCCAGCAGTTTATATGACGAGCAGTACTTC
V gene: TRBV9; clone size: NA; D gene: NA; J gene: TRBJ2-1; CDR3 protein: CASTQGLAEYNEQFF; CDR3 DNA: TGTGCCAGCACCCAGGGGCTAGCGGAGTACAATGAGCAGTTCTTC
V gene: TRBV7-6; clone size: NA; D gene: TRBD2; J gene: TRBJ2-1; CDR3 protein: CASSLAIGLAHNEQFF; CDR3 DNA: TGTGCCAGCAGCTTAGCGATTGGACTAGCTCACAATGAGCAGTTCTTC
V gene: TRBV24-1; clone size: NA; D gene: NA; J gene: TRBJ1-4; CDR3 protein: CATNLGGELARANEKLFF; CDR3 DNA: TGTGCCACCAACCTGGGAGGGGAACTGGCACGAGCTAATGAAAAACTGTTTTTT
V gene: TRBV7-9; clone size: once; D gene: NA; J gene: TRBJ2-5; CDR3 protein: CASSLDTGQETQYF; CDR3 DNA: TGTGCCAGCAGCTTAGATACAGGGCAAGAGACCCAGTACTTC
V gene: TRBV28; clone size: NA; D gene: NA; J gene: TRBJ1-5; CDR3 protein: CASSFVGDKYSNQPQHF; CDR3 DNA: TGTGCCAGCAGTTTCGTTGGGGACAAGTATAGCAATCAGCCCCAGCATTTT
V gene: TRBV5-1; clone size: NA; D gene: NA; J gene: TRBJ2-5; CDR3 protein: CASSFTGQETQYF; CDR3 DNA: TGCGCCAGCAGCTTCACCGGTCAAGAGACCCAGTACTTC
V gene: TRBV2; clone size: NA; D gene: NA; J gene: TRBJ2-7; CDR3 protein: CASSLDRYEQYF; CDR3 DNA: TGTGCCAGCAGCCTCGACAGGTACGAGCAGTACTTC
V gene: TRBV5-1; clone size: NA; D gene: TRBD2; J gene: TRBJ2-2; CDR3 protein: CASSAGLAGQNTGELFF; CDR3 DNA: TGCGCCAGCAGCGCGGGACTAGCGGGACAGAACACCGGGGAGCTGTTTTTT
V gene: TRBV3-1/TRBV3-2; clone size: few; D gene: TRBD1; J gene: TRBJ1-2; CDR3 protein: CASSQERDRGGGYTF; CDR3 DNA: TGTGCCAGCAGCCAAGAGCGGGACAGGGGAGGAGGCTACACCTTC